This TCR beta chain was recovered during a study of cytomegalovirus exposure and HLA in healthy donors. Turning to the study itself: Early release data held about 92 million unique TCRs from HLA-typed donors. Genotyping showed about 80% of 300 to 450 donors falling in the Caucasian-associated ancestry cluster.

General study findings and limits: It was shown in a later analysis that HLA-associated TCR beta chains were more clonally expanded than other, equally common chains. Among the most significant clusters, several appeared linked to common viral pathogens in a later analysis.

60 Vbeta and 13 Jbeta primers were used in PCR. The method was immunoSEQ multiplex PCR; TCRdb's version includes in-frame clones alone and lacks a portion of them. In the table there are some 120,000 clones, roughly 83% of which are singletons. Worth noting for this clone: Its cognate antigen is unknown.

From germline, CDR1 is SNHLY and CDR2 FYNNEI. Trimming cost V 7 bases and J 4 bases, with 14 bases left between them. The CDR3 contains 14 residues. The genes are TRBV2 and TRBJ1-3, with D perhaps TRBD1 (6 bases). What was sequenced was PBMCs. The clonotype originates from a man between 18 and 35 years old in good health and CMV-seropositive. CDR3 protein: CASTPGGRGNTIYF. The CDR3 DNA reads as TGTGCCAGCACCCCGGGGGGGCGAGGAAACACCATATATTTT.